This TCR beta chain was profiled in a study of shared clonotypes between healthy human individuals. The protocol was immunoSEQ multiplex PCR, while the TCRdb copy is restricted to in-frame clones and leaves out a portion. This sample has about 2.1 million clones, with 85% to 95% found just once. The V end lost 1 base, the J end lost 0 bases, and 10 bases lay between the germline ends. From germline, CDR1 is SGHTA and CDR2 FQGTGA. The CDR3 extends over 16 amino acids. Naive CD8 cells lacked CD45RO and underwent positive selection for CCR7, leaving out terminally differentiated effector memory CD45RA+ cells.

The rearrangement uses TRBV7-3 and TRBJ2-1, with TRBD2 as a possible D gene (5 bases). Sequencing was performed on naive CD8+ T cells from PBMCs. The TCR sequence derives from a man between 18 and 35 years old in good health. Some clones in this sample may be carry-over from other donors' samples. This CDR3 is CASSLKERPSYNEQFF. The DNA for the CDR3 is TGTGCCAGCAGCTTAAAGGAGCGGCCCTCCTACAATGAGCAGTTCTTC.